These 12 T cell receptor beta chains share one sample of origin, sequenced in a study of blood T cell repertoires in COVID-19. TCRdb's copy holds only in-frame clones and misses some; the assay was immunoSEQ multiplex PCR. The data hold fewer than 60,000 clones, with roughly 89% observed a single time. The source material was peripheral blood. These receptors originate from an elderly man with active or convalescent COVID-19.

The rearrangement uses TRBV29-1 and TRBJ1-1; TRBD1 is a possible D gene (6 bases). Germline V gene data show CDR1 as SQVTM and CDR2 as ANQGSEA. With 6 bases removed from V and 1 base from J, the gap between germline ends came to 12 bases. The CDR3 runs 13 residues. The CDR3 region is CSVGGQPNTEAFF. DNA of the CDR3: TGCAGCGTCGGAGGACAGCCGAACACTGAAGCTTTCTTT.

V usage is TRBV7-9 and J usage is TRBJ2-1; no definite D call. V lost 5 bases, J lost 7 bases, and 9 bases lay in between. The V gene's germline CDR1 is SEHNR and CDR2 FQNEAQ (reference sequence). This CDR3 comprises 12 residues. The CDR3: CASSPPGNEQFF. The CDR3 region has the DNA TGTGCCAGCAGCCCGCCGGGTAATGAGCAGTTCTTC.

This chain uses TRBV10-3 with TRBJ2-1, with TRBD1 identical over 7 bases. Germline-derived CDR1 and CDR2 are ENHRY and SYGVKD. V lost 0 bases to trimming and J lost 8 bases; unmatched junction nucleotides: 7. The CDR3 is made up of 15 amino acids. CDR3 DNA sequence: TGTGCCATCAGTGAGTCGCTACAGGGGTTTGATGAGCAGTTCTTC. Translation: CAISESLQGFDEQFF.

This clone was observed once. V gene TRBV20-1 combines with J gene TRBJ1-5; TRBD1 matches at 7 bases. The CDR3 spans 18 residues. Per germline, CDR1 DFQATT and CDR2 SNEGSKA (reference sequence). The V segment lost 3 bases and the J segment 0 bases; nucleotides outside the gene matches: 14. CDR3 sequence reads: CSASQDRYPVASNQPQHF. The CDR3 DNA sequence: TGCAGTGCTAGTCAGGACAGGTATCCTGTTGCTAGCAATCAGCCCCAGCATTTT.

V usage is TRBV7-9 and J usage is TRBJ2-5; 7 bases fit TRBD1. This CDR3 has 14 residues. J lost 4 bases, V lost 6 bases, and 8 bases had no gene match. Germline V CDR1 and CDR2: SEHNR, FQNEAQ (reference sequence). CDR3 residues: CASRKDRAGETQYF. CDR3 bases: TGTGCCAGCAGAAAAGACAGGGCAGGAGAGACCCAGTACTTC.

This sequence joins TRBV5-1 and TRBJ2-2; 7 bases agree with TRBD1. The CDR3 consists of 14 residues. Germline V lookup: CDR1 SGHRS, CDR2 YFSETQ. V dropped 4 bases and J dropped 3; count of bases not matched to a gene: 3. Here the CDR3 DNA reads TGCGCCAGCAGCCCAGGGGGATACACCGGGGAGCTGTTTTTT. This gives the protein CASSPGGYTGELFF.

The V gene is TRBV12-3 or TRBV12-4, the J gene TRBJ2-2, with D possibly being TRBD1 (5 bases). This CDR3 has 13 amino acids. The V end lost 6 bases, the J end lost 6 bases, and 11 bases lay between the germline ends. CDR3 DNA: TGTGCCAGCAGACCGACAGTCCCCGGGGAGCTGTTTTTT. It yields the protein CASRPTVPGELFF.

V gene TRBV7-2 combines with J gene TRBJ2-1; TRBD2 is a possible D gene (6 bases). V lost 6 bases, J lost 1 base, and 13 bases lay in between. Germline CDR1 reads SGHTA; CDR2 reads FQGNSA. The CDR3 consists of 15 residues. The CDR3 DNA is TGTGCCAGCAGTCGAGTAGCGGCATCCTACAATGAGCAGTTCTTC. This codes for CASSRVAASYNEQFF.

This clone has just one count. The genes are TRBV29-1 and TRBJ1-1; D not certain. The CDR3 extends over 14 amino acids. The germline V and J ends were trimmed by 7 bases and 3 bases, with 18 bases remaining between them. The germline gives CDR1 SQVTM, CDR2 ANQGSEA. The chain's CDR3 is CSAEHRARDTEAFF. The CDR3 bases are TGCAGCGCCGAACACCGGGCGCGGGACACTGAAGCTTTCTTT.

The CDR3 region is CASSLARTDHYEQYF. The CDR3 bases are TGCGCCAGCAGCTTGGCCCGGACAGACCACTACGAGCAGTACTTC. The gene calls are TRBV5-1 and TRBJ2-7, with D tentatively TRBD1 (6 bases). V was pared by 0 bases and J by 3 bases, with 13 bases between. CDR3 length: 15 residues. Germline V gives CDR1 SGHRS, CDR2 YFSETQ.

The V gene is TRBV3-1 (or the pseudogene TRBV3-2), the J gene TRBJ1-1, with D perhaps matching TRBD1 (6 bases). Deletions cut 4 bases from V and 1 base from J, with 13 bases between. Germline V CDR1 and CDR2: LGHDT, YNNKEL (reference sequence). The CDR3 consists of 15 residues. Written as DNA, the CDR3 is TGTGCCAGCAGCCGATTACAGGGCGGGAACACTGAAGCTTTCTTT. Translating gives CASSRLQGGNTEAFF.

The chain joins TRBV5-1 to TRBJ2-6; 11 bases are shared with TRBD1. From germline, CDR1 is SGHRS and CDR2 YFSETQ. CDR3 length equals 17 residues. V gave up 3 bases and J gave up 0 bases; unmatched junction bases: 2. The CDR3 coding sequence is TGCGCCAGCAGCTGGACAGGGGGCAGCTCTGGGGCCAACGTCCTGACTTTC. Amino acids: CASSWTGGSSGANVLTF.